This T cell receptor (beta chain) was recorded in a study of cytomegalovirus exposure and HLA in healthy donors. General observations from the study: Later on, an analysis found that several of the most significant clusters appeared to be linked to common viral pathogens, which included parvovirus B19.

The CDR3 covers 15 residues. The ends were cut back, 0 bases at V and 4 bases at J, with 12 bases in the middle. In germline, CDR1 is LGHNA, CDR2 YNFKEQ. The PCR contained 60 Vbeta and 13 Jbeta primers. Clones were sequenced by immunoSEQ multiplex PCR, and TCRdb holds only the in-frame ones, with some missing. The repertoire holds 150,000 to 200,000 clones, with 70% to 90% as singletons. As regards this clone: What it recognizes is unknown.

This TCR was recovered from a young woman in good health and CMV-seronegative. The J gene is TRBJ1-1, the V gene TRBV4-2; D may be TRBD1 (5 bases). Sequencing was done on a sample of PBMCs. The CDR3, as DNA: TGTGCCAGCAGCCAAGAGTTTGGCAGGGTCACTGAAGCTTTCTTT. Protein: CASSQEFGRVTEAFF.